The clone carrying this T cell receptor (beta chain) was detected many times. Its cognate antigen is unknown. The library was built from about 400 ng RNA with molecular barcoded adaptors for alpha/delta and beta/gamma chains. TCRdb passed the reads through MiXCR, listing each CDR3 protein once. Found here are around 44,000 distinct CDR3 sequences, over 10% of them singletons; the top ten hold around 28%. Every patient had bone marrow sampled while the disease was active. This specimen belongs to a study of read filtering for tumor transcriptome and immune sequencing. Turning to the study itself: By R-ISS, stages I, II and III held 8, 16 and 7 patients. Study-wide results and limits: Correlation between methods rose after single-read clonotypes were removed.

The clonotype was recovered from a donor aged 40 or older with multiple myeloma. The source material was a population of CD138-negative cells sorted from bone marrow.

The CDR3 DNA reads as TGTGCCAGCAGCTTCGGGTGGGGGGACACTGAAGCTTTCTTT. Protein sequence: CASSFGWGDTEAFF. The chain combines TRBV7-9 with TRBJ1-1; D is perhaps TRBD1 (5 bases). The CDR3 runs 14 residues. Germline loops: CDR1 SEHNR, CDR2 FQNEAQ (reference sequence). Trimming left V 3 bases short and J 3 bases short, with 11 bases between.